Given below is one T cell receptor (beta chain) in context. Its antigen is still unknown. The sample comes from a study of HIV-infected patients and healthy controls. Study-level findings and limits: Compared with healthy controls, HIV-infected patients showed less CDR3 sharing between individuals. Treated samples reflected only about three months of therapy, arguably too short to observe immune reconstitution.

The germline V gene encodes CDR1 LNHDA and CDR2 SQIVND (reference sequence). The CDR3 totals 15 residues. V lost 4 bases to trimming and J lost 0 bases; unmatched junction nucleotides: 3. cDNA was made from approximately 0.55 ug RNA using alpha and beta constant primers. Each of the alpha and beta chains got its own library through chain-specific third strand synthesis with indices. Ligation attached cDNA to a 5' RACE adapter that carried a random hexamer and SP2 site. TCRdb reprocessed the 5' RACE reads via MiXCR and lists one record per CDR3 protein. The sample includes about 3,900 distinct CDR3 sequences, roughly a quarter of them seen just once. Follow-up blood was drawn about 14 weeks, roughly three months, after antiretroviral therapy began. All unsorted peripheral T cells were captured because whole blood was used without fractionation.

The sequencing here drew on blood, taken during antiretroviral therapy. The V call is TRBV19, the J call TRBJ2-1; 7 positions agree with TRBD2. The receptor was derived from an adult with HIV infection. The CDR3 DNA follows: TGTGCCAGTAGTACGGGACTATACTCCTACAATGAGCAGTTCTTC. It specifies CASSTGLYSYNEQFF.